Shown below are 25 T cell receptor beta chains from a single sample sequenced in a study of T cells expressing NK-cell markers. TCRdb re-called the 5' RACE reads and shows each CDR3 protein once, DNA omitted. The clone table shows under 500,000 distinct CDR3 sequences, with the ten largest holding 6% to 9.5%. Sequencing was performed on blood T cells: a sorted CD56 or NKG2C T cell subset, CD4+ or CD8+ T cells, or bulk PBMC T cells (not recorded which). Receptors originate from a woman between 18 and 75 years old in good health.

J is TRBJ2-7 and V is TRBV6-1; TCRdb names TRBD1, which stays unverified in the absence of DNA. Germline lookup yields CDR1 MNHNS and CDR2 SASEGT. CDR3 length: 15 residues. The CDR3 spells CASRKAGGRSYEQYF.

The chain has TRBV5-1 and TRBJ1-3; there is no DNA to check the TCRdb D call of TRBD1. This CDR3 is 16 amino acids long. From germline, CDR1 is SGHRS and CDR2 YFSETQ. This CDR3 is CASSLGTGAIGNTIYF. Full variable domain (remainder filled in from reference TRBV5-1 and TRBJ1-3): KAGVTQTPRYLIKTRGQQVTLSCSPISGHRSVSWYQQTPGQGLQFLFEYFSETQRNKGNFPGRFSGRQFSNSRSEMNVSTLELGDSALYLCASSLGTGAIGNTIYFGEGSWLTVV.

V usage is TRBV29-1 and J usage is TRBJ2-5. Per germline, CDR1 SQVTM and CDR2 ANQGSEA. The CDR3 has 11 amino acids. The CDR3 here is CSVFAWETQYF.

This chain connects TRBV20-1 to TRBJ1-1; TCRdb selects TRBD1, and the lack of DNA leaves this call unchecked. Germline V gives CDR1 DFQATT, CDR2 SNEGSKA (reference sequence). The CDR3 extends over 15 amino acids. This chain's CDR3 is CSAANRGHRNTEAFF.

This CDR3 is CSANDGDPSTDTQYF. The chain recombines TRBV20-1 with TRBJ2-3; the D gene TCRdb calls, TRBD1, cannot be checked with no DNA. This CDR3 comprises 15 residues. The V gene's germline CDR1 is DFQATT and CDR2 SNEGSKA (reference sequence).

V usage is TRBV11-2 and J usage is TRBJ2-1; lacking DNA, the TRBD2 call made by TCRdb goes unchecked. The CDR3 runs 15 residues. CDR1 is SGHAT and CDR2 is FQNNGV in the germline V gene. The chain's CDR3 is CASSFLVQSYNEQFF.

The chain joins TRBV6-5 to TRBJ1-6. The CDR3 is made up of 15 amino acids. Looked up from germline, CDR1 is MNHEY and CDR2 is SVGAGI. CDR3 sequence: CASSYAGYSDSPLHF.

The chain couples TRBV19 to TRBJ1-1; as DNA is missing, the TRBD1 call by TCRdb cannot be tested. Germline CDR1 and CDR2: LNHDA and SQIVND (reference sequence). This CDR3 region has 17 residues. CDR3 sequence: CASSGTGQRGIYWWAFF.

The chain combines TRBV20-1 with TRBJ2-1; TCRdb proposes TRBD2, but this gene call is untestable without DNA. The CDR3 loop spans 19 amino acids. Germline assignment: CDR1 DFQATT and CDR2 SNEGSKA (reference sequence). CDR3 in amino acids: CSARKGLAGGRGSYNEQFF.

The chain has TRBV14 and TRBJ1-1. CDR3 size: 14 residues. The V gene's germline CDR1 is SGHDN and CDR2 FVKESK. The CDR3 sequence is CASSPIGRATEAFF.

The rearrangement uses TRBV11-2 and TRBJ2-2; without DNA, the TCRdb call of TRBD2 cannot be checked. CDR3 size: 19 residues. Germline V CDR1 and CDR2: SGHAT, FQNNGV. CDR3 protein: CASSRIRREAGVNTGELFF.

The chain employs TRBV12-3 or TRBV12-4 and TRBJ2-1; the TCRdb D gene call, TRBD2, has no DNA to confirm it. This CDR3 contains 15 residues. CDR3 residues: CASSFRSGVANEQFF.

The chain joins TRBV28 to TRBJ2-2. Germline CDR1 is MDHEN and CDR2 is SYDVKM. CDR3 size: 16 residues. CDR3 protein: CASSSPGAANTGELFF.

The chain carries TRBV27 and TRBJ2-1; TCRdb picks TRBD2, but there is no DNA to check that call. Germline CDR1 and CDR2: MNHEY and SMNVEV (reference sequence). The CDR3 is 18 residues long. This CDR3 reads CASSLRSGSTSGVYEQFF.

V and J are TRBV12-3 or TRBV12-4 and TRBJ2-5. The CDR3 runs to 13 residues. The CDR3 here is CASKFGSDVSQYF.

V usage is TRBV7-9 and J usage is TRBJ1-4. Germline assignment: CDR1 SEHNR and CDR2 FQNEAQ (reference sequence). The CDR3 sequence is 16 residues long. The CDR3 loop is CASSPAGPQDNEKLFF.

The V call is TRBV6-2 or TRBV6-3, the J call TRBJ1-1. CDR3 length: 15 residues. The germline V gene has CDR1 MNHEY and CDR2 SVGEGT. CDR3 residues: CASREPGGLNTEAFF.

The chain uses TRBV28 and TRBJ2-4; checking the TCRdb D call of TRBD1 is not possible without DNA. This CDR3 has 12 amino acids. Germline assignment: CDR1 MDHEN and CDR2 SYDVKM. The CDR3 spells CASSSPPNIQYF.

The chain carries TRBV28 and TRBJ1-2; TCRdb calls TRBD1, which cannot be checked without DNA. Per the germline V gene, CDR1 is MDHEN and CDR2 is SYDVKM. The CDR3 totals 11 residues. CDR3 protein: CASTARDGYTF.

The rearrangement links TRBV5-1 to TRBJ1-2; TCRdb's D call, TRBD1, is unchecked because there is no DNA. Germline V gene data show CDR1 as SGHRS and CDR2 as YFSETQ. The CDR3 is made up of 12 amino acids. The CDR3 protein is CASSLERGGYTF.

The chain joins TRBV20-1 to TRBJ2-7; TCRdb outputs TRBD2, but without DNA this stays unchecked. The germline V gene encodes CDR1 DFQATT and CDR2 SNEGSKA (reference sequence). The CDR3 has 13 amino acids. The CDR3 loop reads CSATGTSWYEQYF.

The chain employs TRBV20-1 and TRBJ2-3. Germline V gene sequence: CDR1 DFQATT, CDR2 SNEGSKA (reference sequence). The CDR3 runs to 15 residues. Here the CDR3 reads CSALPRGSSTDTQYF.

This chain joins TRBV7-2 and TRBJ1-4; the TCRdb D gene call, TRBD1, has no DNA to confirm it. The CDR3 has 14 residues. Germline loops: CDR1 SGHTA, CDR2 FQGNSA. CDR3 residues: CASSLGVGGEKLFF.

The chain carries TRBV6-1 and TRBJ2-1; the D call of TRBD1 rests on TCRdb alone, since no DNA is present to check it. The germline CDR1 and CDR2 sequences are MNHNS and SASEGT. CDR3 length equals 13 residues. The CDR3 reads CAISPGENNEQFF.

The CDR3 spells CSARDYGGSYEQYF. The chain links TRBV20-1 to TRBJ2-7; TCRdb's D call, TRBD2, is unchecked because there is no DNA. The CDR3 runs 14 residues. Per germline, CDR1 DFQATT and CDR2 SNEGSKA (reference sequence).